Listed here are 13 T cell receptor beta chains from one sample, sequenced in a study of T cells in tumors after PD-1 blockade. Clones were sequenced by immunoSEQ multiplex PCR, and TCRdb holds only the in-frame ones, with some missing. The repertoire has about 10,000 clones, over 50% of them found once; the top ten carry about 12%. The starting material was tumor tissue, obtained after anti-PD-1 treatment. Receptors were obtained from a human donor with basal cell carcinoma.

This clone was seen once. V and J are TRBV30 and TRBJ2-7, with 8 nucleotides matching TRBD2. CDR1 and CDR2 (germline): GTSNPN, SVGIG (reference sequence). Trimming took 5 bases from V and 2 from J; bases not matched to a gene: 5. CDR3 size: 13 residues. The CDR3 spells CAWVRLAPYEQYF. For the CDR3, the DNA is TGTGCCTGGGTGAGACTAGCGCCCTACGAGCAGTACTTC.

This clone was seen more than once but under ten times. The chain employs TRBV6-4 and TRBJ1-1, with a weak D call TRBD1 (6 bases). Deletions cut 2 bases from V and 5 bases from J, with 9 bases between. Germline CDR1 MRHNA, CDR2 SNTAGT. The CDR3 extends over 13 amino acids. The CDR3 coding sequence is TGTGCCAGCAGTGACGAGGGGGGGACTGAAGCTTTCTTT. It specifies CASSDEGGTEAFF.

The CDR3 here is CASSLVLDTGELFF. CDR3 nucleotide sequence: TGCGCCAGCAGCTTGGTTCTCGACACCGGGGAGCTGTTTTTT. The V call is TRBV5-1, the J call TRBJ2-2; D is unresolved. Germline CDR1 is SGHRS and CDR2 is YFSETQ. The CDR3 extends over 14 amino acids. Deletions cut 0 bases from V and 3 bases from J, with 6 bases between.

The chain carries TRBV7-2 and TRBJ2-1, with 12 bases fitting TRBD1. With 3 bases clipped from V and 9 bases from J, the junction kept 9 bases outside the gene matches. The CDR3 extends over 16 amino acids. Germline V gives CDR1 SGHTA, CDR2 FQGNSA. Written as DNA, the CDR3 is TGTGCCAGCAGCTTCCGGGACAGGGGGCTTCGAGGTGAGCAGTTCTTC. Translating it yields CASSFRDRGLRGEQFF.

This chain uses TRBV9 with TRBJ2-2, with 9 bases lining up with TRBD2. Germline CDR1 and CDR2: SGDLS and YYNGEE. V trimming: 2 bases; J trimming: 3 bases; junction bases outside the gene matches: 5. The CDR3 runs 16 residues. CDR3 loop: CASSVRAGGDTGELFF. The DNA for the CDR3 is TGTGCCAGCAGCGTGAGAGCGGGAGGCGACACCGGGGAGCTGTTTTTT. The full variable domain, with the rest looked up from reference TRBV9 and TRBJ2-2, is DSGVTQTPKHLITATGQRVTLRCSPRSGDLSVYWYQQSLDQGLQFLIQYYNGEERAKGNILERFSAQQFPDLHSELNLSSLELGDSALYFCASSVRAGGDTGELFFGEGSRLTVL.

This chain joins TRBV10-1 and TRBJ2-3, with TRBD2 matching 12 bases. The CDR3 contains 17 residues. The germline V gene encodes CDR1 WNHNN and CDR2 SYGVQD (reference sequence). V was clipped by 3 bases and J by 1 base; unmatched bases: 5. The CDR3 DNA sequence: TGCGCCAGCAGTGATGTGACTAGCGGGAGCCGCACAGATACGCAGTATTTT. Translation: CASSDVTSGSRTDTQYF.

A few counts support this clone. This chain joins TRBV6-2 or TRBV6-3 and TRBJ1-5; possible D gene TRBD1, 6 bases. CDR1 and CDR2 from the germline V gene are MNHEY and SVGEGT. V lost 4 bases and J 4 bases, leaving 14 bases between the germline ends. This CDR3 has 15 residues. The CDR3 DNA is TGTGCCAGCAGTTGGACGACAGGAAATAATCAGCCCCAGCATTTT. It is translated as CASSWTTGNNQPQHF.

Only one count was recorded for this clone. The genes are TRBV7-9 and TRBJ2-1; maybe TRBD1 (5 bases). V was trimmed by 0 bases and J by 6 bases, leaving 12 bases between them. The CDR3 is made up of 15 amino acids. Germline CDR1 SEHNR, CDR2 FQNEAQ (reference sequence). The CDR3: CASSLASSGRNEQFF. CDR3 bases: TGTGCCAGCAGCTTAGCGTCGTCAGGGCGCAATGAGCAGTTCTTC.

This clone was detected only once. The chain is built from TRBV6-5 and TRBJ1-1; 7 nucleotides agree with TRBD1. The CDR3 is 12 amino acids. Losses at the gene ends were 6 bases for V and 11 bases for J; bases not matched to a gene: 9. CDR1 and CDR2 (germline): MNHEY, SVGAGI. CDR3 in amino acids: CASSQTGALAFF. The CDR3 nucleotides read TGTGCCAGCAGCCAAACAGGGGCCTTGGCTTTCTTT.

The chain combines TRBV7-2 with TRBJ2-7; 8 bases align to TRBD2. Germline assignment: CDR1 SGHTA and CDR2 FQGNSA. The junction had 3 bases not matched to a gene; V was cut back by 3 bases and J by 2 bases. The length of the CDR3 is 14 residues. CDR3 coding DNA: TGTGCCAGCAGCTTCACGGGGGGGACCTACGAGCAGTACTTC. This translates into CASSFTGGTYEQYF.

This clone was observed a single time. The chain is built from TRBV7-2 and TRBJ2-1; D is undetermined. The V gene's germline CDR1 is SGHTA and CDR2 FQGNSA. This CDR3 region has 16 residues. The germline V and J ends were trimmed by 0 bases and 3 bases, with 12 bases remaining between them. The CDR3 here is CASSLALVSFYNEQFF. CDR3 coding DNA: TGTGCCAGCAGCTTAGCCCTCGTGTCATTCTACAATGAGCAGTTCTTC.

The chain joins TRBV9 to TRBJ1-4; tentative D call: TRBD1 (5 bases). V was pared by 1 base and J by 8 bases, with 15 bases between. In germline, CDR1 is SGDLS, CDR2 YYNGEE. The CDR3 is 15 amino acids. CDR3: CASSVSRNPGEKLFF. In DNA, the CDR3 is TGTGCCAGCAGCGTATCCCGCAATCCAGGGGAAAAACTGTTTTTT.

The chain links TRBV7-2 to TRBJ2-2; unclear D gene. Germline V gene lookup returns CDR1 SGHTA and CDR2 FQGNSA. Trimming removed 4 bases at V and 6 bases at J, with 15 bases between. The CDR3 runs to 15 residues. Here the CDR3 reads CASSSWSGKAGELFF. The CDR3 DNA follows: TGTGCCAGCAGCTCCTGGTCCGGTAAGGCCGGGGAGCTGTTTTTT.